This TCR beta chain was identified during a study of T cell responses to AZD1222 COVID-19 vaccine (dated by TCRdb to the early 2020s). Study-wide context: Because spike-specific TCR depth and breadth did not differ between the two schedules, AZD1222 recipients who got a second dose at roughly 4 weeks were pooled with those who got a second dose at roughly 12 weeks. A total of approximately 250 trial participants underwent TCR sequencing, of whom about 210 had received two doses of AZD1222 and about 25 had received two doses of the MenACWY control vaccine. Trial participants were enrolled into age subgroups of 18-55, 56-69 and 70-plus years, which contained approximately 150, 28 and 58 TCR-sequenced participants, respectively. The investigation overall reported the following: The 56-69-year group was small, and its depth increase did not reach significance, likely because of low power. Conclusions about previously exposed vaccinees are limited because only six or seven AZD1222 recipients were SARS-CoV-2 seropositive at baseline. Nearly half of unique spike-specific TCRs reportedly recognized epitopes outside regions mutated in the B.1.351 and B.1.1.7 variants. The whole spike protein was spanned by vaccine-associated CD4 TCRs, and dominant responses were seen in regions 160-218 and 743-854. Because no samples from the day 14 peak response were available, repertoires could be characterized only after the peak T cell response. Participants were mostly white British and included more females than males, and it was suggested by the authors that clonal diversity may have been underestimated. Spike-specific TCR breadth and depth rose significantly after two AZD1222 doses compared with day 0 and with MenACWY recipients.

As to this clone: This clone's antigen is unknown. No clone much larger than this one lies a single base away; base qualities are absent.

The sample's time point, from its label and the paper: baseline before first vaccination. Vaccinee samples came from UK trials COV001 and COV002, including a single-blind randomized controlled phase 2/3 trial of AZD1222 (ChAdOx1 nCoV-19) in healthy adults. For TCRbeta chain sequencing, PBMC samples from trial participants were taken at day 0 and at day 28 after the second dose. The CDR3 regions of human TCRbeta chains were analyzed by immunosequencing. Regarding the original processing steps: TCRs in the repertoires were matched against a reference library of SARS-CoV-2-specific TCRs that had been generated with the MIRA antigen-specificity platform. Breadth was defined as the fraction of unique TCRs that were SARS-CoV-2-associated, and depth was defined as the fraction of total T cells that were SARS-CoV-2-associated. Using the MIRA data, every spike-specific TCR was mapped to the spike region that the TCR reacted to and assigned to either a CD4 or a CD8 class. Log10-transformed breadth and depth values were compared by one-way ANOVA with Sidak's multiple comparisons tests. What TCRdb holds here is the immuneACCESS table cut down to in-frame rearrangements. Part of the clones is not present; checked against another copy, under half of the missing clones reflect an unresolved V gene, and the others are unexplained. For V, J and clone size, that table is used; D and trimming come from the DNA. The sample includes some 200,000 clones, with 85% to 95% observed a single time. The biggest ten clones account for about 10% of the sample.

CDR1 and CDR2, per the germline V gene, are KGHSH and LQKENI. Measured from the cysteine to the phenylalanine, the CDR3 is 13 residues long. Only the CDR3 DNA stays, 39 bases, in frame from base 1. Between the V and J ends, shortened by 5 bases and 5 bases respectively, the junction contains 10 bases. The material sequenced was peripheral blood, taken on day 0 of AZD1222 vaccination. The V gene is TRBV18 and the J gene is TRBJ2-1, with TRBD2 as a weak D call on 6 bases. This TCR was sampled from an adult in good health. The CDR3 region has the sequence CASSLGLNNEQFF. The nucleotide sequence is TGTGCCAGCTCATTAGGACTAAACAATGAGCAGTTCTTC.